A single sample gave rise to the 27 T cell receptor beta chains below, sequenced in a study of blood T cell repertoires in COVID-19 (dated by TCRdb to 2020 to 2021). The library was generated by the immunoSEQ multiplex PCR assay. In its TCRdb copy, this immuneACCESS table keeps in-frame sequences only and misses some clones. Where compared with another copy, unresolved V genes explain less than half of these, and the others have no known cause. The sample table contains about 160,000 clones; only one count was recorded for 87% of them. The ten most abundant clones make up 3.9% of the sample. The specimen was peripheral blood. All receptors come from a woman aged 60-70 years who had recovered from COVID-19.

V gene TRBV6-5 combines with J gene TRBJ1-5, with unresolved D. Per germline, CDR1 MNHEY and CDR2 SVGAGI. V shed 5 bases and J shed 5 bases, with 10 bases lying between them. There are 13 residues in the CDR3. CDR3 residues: CASSPTQDQPQHF. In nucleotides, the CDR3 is TGTGCCAGCAGTCCTACGCAAGATCAGCCCCAGCATTTT.

The CDR3: CASSSDSFSNQPQHF. The CDR3 DNA is TGTGCCAGCAGTTCGGACAGTTTTAGCAATCAGCCCCAGCATTTT. V and J are TRBV6-5 and TRBJ1-5, with a weak D call TRBD1 (6 bases). The CDR3 contains 15 residues. The V gene's germline CDR1 is MNHEY and CDR2 SVGAGI. V shed 4 bases and J shed 0 bases, with 10 bases lying between them.

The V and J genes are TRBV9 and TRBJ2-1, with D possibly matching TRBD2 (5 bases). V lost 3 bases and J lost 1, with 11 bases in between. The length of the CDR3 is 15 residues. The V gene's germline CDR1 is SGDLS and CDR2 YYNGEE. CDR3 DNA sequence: TGTGCCAGCAGCGACGTAGCGTTTTCCTACAATGAGCAGTTCTTC. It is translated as CASSDVAFSYNEQFF.

The CDR3 loop is CASSPRPGTGSGRNEQFF. DNA of the CDR3: TGTGCCAGCTCACCGCGTCCCGGGACTGGGTCGGGACGCAATGAGCAGTTCTTC. The V and J genes are TRBV18 and TRBJ2-1; TRBD2 might be the D (6 bases). This CDR3 has 18 residues. Germline V gives CDR1 KGHSH, CDR2 LQKENI. V lost 3 bases to trimming and J lost 6 bases, with 24 bases between them.

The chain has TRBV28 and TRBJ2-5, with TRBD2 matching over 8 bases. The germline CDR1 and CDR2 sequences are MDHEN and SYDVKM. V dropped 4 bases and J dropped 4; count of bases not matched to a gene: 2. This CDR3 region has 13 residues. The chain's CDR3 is CASSWSGRETQYF. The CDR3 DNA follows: TGTGCCAGCAGTTGGAGCGGGAGAGAGACCCAGTACTTC.

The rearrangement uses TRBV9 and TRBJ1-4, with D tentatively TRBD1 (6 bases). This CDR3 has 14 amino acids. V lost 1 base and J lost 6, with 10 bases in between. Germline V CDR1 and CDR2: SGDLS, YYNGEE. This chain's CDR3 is CASSVLGADEKLFF. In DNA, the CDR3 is TGTGCCAGCAGCGTACTGGGGGCGGATGAAAAACTGTTTTTT.

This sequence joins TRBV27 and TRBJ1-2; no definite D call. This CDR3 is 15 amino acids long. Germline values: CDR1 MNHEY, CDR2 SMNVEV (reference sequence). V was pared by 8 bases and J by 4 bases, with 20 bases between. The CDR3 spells CASSKEAGIVYGYTF. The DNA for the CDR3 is TGTGCCAGCTCGAAGGAAGCAGGTATCGTCTATGGCTACACCTTC.

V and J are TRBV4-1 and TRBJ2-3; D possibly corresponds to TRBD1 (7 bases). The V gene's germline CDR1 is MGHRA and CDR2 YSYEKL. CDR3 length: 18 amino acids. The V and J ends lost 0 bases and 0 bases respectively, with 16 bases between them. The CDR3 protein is CASSQDQDRRVSTDTQYF. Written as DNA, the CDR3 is TGCGCCAGCAGCCAAGATCAGGACAGGAGGGTCAGCACAGATACGCAGTATTTT.

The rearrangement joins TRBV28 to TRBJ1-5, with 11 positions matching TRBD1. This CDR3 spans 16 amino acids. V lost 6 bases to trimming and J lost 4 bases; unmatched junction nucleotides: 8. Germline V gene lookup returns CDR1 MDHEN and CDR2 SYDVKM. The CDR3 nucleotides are TGTGCCAGCAGAGGACAGGGGGCATCTGGAAATCAGCCCCAGCATTTT. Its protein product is CASRGQGASGNQPQHF.

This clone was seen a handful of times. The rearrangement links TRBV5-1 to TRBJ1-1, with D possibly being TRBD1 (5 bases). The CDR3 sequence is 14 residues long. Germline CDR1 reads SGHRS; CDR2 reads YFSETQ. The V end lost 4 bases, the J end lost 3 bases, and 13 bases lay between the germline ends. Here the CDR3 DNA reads TGCGCCAGCAGCCACCCAGGGTCGCACACTGAAGCTTTCTTT. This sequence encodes CASSHPGSHTEAFF.

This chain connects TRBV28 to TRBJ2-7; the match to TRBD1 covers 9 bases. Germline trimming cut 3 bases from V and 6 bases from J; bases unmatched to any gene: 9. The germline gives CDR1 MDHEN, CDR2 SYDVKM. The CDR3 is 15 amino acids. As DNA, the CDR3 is TGTGCCAGCAGTTTTCCCGGGACAGGGAAGTCCGAGCAGTACTTC. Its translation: CASSFPGTGKSEQYF.

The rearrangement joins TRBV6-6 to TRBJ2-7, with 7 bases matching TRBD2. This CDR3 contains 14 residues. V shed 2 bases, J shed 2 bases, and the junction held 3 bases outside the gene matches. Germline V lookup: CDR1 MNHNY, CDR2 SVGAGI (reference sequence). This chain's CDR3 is CASSYTSAAYEQYF. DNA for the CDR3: TGTGCCAGCAGTTACACTAGCGCCGCCTACGAGCAGTACTTC.

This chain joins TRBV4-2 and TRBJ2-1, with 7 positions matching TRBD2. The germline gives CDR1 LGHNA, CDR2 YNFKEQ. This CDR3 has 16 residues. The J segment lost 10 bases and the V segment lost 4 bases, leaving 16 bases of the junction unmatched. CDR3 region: CASSRISGGLSDEQFF. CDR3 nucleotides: TGTGCCAGCAGCCGAATCTCGGGAGGACTTTCGGACGAGCAGTTCTTC.

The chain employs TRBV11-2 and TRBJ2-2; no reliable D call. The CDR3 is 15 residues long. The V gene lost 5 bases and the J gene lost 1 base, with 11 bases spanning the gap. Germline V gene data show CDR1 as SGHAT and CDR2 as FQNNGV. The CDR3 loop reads CASSRDTLNTGELFF. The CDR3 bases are TGTGCCAGCAGCCGAGACACCTTGAACACCGGGGAGCTGTTTTTT.

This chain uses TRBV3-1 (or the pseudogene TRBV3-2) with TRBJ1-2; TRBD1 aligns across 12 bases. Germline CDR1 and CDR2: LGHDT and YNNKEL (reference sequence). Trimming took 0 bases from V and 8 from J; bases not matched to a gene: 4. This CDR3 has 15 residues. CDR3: CASSQESGTGGGYTF. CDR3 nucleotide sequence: TGTGCCAGCAGCCAAGAATCCGGGACAGGGGGCGGCTACACCTTC.

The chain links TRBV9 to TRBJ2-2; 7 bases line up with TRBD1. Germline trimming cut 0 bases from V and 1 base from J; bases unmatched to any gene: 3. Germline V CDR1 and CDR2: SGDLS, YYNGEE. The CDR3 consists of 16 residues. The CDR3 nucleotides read TGTGCCAGCAGCGTAGCCGGGACAGTGAACACCGGGGAGCTGTTTTTT. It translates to CASSVAGTVNTGELFF.

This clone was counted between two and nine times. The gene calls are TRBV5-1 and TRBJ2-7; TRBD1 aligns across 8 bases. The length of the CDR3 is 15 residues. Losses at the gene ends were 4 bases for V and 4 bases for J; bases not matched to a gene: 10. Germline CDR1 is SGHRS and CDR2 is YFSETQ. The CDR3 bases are TGCGCCAGCAGCCGATGGACAGGGCAGGGATACGAGCAGTACTTC. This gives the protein CASSRWTGQGYEQYF.

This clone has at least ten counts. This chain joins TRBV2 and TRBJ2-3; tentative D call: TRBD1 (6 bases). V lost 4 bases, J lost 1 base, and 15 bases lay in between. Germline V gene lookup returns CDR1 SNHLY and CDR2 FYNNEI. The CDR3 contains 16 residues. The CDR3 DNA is TGTGCCAGCAGTGCCGGGACACCAACCCGCACAGATACGCAGTATTTT. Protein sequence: CASSAGTPTRTDTQYF.

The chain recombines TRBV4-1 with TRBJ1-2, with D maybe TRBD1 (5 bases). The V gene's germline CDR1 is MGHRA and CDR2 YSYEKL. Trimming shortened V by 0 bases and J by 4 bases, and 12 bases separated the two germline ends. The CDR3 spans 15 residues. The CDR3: CASSQDDQGAYGYTF. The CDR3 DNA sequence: TGCGCCAGCAGCCAAGATGATCAGGGTGCCTATGGCTACACCTTC.

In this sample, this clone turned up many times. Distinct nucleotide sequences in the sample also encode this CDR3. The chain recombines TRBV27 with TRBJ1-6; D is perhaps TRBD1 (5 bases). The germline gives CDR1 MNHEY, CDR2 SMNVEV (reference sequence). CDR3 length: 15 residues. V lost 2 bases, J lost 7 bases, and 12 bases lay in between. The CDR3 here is CASSLGVGGNSPLHF. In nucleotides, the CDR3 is TGTGCCAGCAGTTTAGGGGTGGGGGGGAATTCACCCCTCCACTTT.

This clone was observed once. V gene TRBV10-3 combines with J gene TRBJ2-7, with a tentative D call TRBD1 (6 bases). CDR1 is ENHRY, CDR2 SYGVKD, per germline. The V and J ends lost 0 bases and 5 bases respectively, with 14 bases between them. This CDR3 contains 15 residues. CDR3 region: CAISESPAQGNEQYF. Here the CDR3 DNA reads TGTGCCATCAGTGAGTCCCCCGCGCAGGGGAACGAGCAGTACTTC.

Written as DNA, the CDR3 is TGCGCCAGCAGATCCGGGACAGGGGGCCCGTCTTTAACTGAAGCTTTCTTT. It yields the protein CASRSGTGGPSLTEAFF. The V call is TRBV5-1, the J call TRBJ1-1, with 12 bases matching TRBD1. Germline values: CDR1 SGHRS, CDR2 YFSETQ. V trimming: 5 bases; J trimming: 5 bases; junction bases outside the gene matches: 13. The CDR3 has 17 amino acids.

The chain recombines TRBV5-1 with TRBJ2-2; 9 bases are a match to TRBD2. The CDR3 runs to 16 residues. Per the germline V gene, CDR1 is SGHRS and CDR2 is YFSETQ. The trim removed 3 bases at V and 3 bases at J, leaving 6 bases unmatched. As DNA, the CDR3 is TGCGCCAGCAGCTCCGCCGGGACTAGCTACACCGGGGAGCTGTTTTTT. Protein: CASSSAGTSYTGELFF.

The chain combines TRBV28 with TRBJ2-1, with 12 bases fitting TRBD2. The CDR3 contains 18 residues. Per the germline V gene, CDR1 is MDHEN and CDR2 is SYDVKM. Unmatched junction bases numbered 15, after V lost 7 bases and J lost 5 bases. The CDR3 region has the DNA TGTGCCAGCACTCCCGGAGGAACTAGCGGGGGGTCGCACAATGAGCAGTTCTTC. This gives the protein CASTPGGTSGGSHNEQFF.

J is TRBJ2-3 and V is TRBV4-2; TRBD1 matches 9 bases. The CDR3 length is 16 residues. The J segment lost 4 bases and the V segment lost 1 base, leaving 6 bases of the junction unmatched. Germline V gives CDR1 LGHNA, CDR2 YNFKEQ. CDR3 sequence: CASSQGAGTGPDTQYF. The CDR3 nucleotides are TGTGCCAGCAGCCAAGGTGCCGGGACAGGGCCAGATACGCAGTATTTT.

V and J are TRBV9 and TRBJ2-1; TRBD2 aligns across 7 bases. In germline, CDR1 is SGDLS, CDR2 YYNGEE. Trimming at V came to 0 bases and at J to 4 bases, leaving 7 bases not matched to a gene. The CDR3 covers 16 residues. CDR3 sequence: CASSVAGGIAYNEQFF. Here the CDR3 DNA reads TGTGCCAGCAGCGTAGCCGGGGGGATCGCTTACAATGAGCAGTTCTTC.

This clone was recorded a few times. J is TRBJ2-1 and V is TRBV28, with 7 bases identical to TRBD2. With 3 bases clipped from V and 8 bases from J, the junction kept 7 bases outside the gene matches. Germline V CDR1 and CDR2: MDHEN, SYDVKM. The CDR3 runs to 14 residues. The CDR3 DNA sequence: TGTGCCAGCAGTTTGGCGGGGGACTCGGATGAGCAGTTCTTC. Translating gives CASSLAGDSDEQFF.